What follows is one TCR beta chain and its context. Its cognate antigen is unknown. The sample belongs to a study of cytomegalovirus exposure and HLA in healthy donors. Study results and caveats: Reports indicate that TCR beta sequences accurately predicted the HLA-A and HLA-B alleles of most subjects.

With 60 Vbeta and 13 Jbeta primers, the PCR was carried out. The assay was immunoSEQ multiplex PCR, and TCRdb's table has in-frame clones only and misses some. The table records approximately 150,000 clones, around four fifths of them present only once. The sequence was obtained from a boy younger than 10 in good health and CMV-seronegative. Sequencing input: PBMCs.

The CDR3 reads CASSSKYRGRLGGYTF. CDR3 sequence (DNA): TGTGCCAGCAGTTCAAAATACCGGGGAAGGCTTGGGGGCTACACCTTC. The V and J genes are TRBV28 and TRBJ1-2, with D uncertain. Deletions cut 4 bases from V and 8 bases from J, with 23 bases between. Germline CDR1 MDHEN, CDR2 SYDVKM. The CDR3 spans 16 residues.